This is a list of T cell receptor beta chains from one sample in a study of OX40 agonist ivuxolimab in advanced cancers. Some clones are missing from TCRdb's copy, which holds only in-frame ones; the method was immunoSEQ multiplex PCR. The sample yields some 98,000 clones, 90% to 95% seen once. The sequencing here drew on CD4+ or CD8+ T cells sorted from blood, taken in a trial of the OX40 agonist ivuxolimab. Every receptor here comes from an adult with an advanced solid tumor such as melanoma, head and neck, liver or kidney cancer. CDR3s include the opening cysteine and the closing phenylalanine or tryptophan. A D gene is named only where the DNA matches it firmly. Not every row has a clone size; where given, it reads once, few, many or a size class.

J gene,D gene,V gene,clone size,CDR3 protein,CDR3 DNA
TRBJ1-2,TRBD1,TRBV2,.,CASSVWGTGVDYGYTF,TGTGCCAGCAGTGTTTGGGGGACAGGGGTTGACTATGGCTACACCTTC
TRBJ1-4,.,TRBV28,.,CASSLPQSRSEKLFF,TGTGCCAGCAGTTTACCACAGTCCCGATCCGAAAAACTGTTTTTT
TRBJ2-5,.,TRBV28,.,CASSLAGPQETQYF,TGTGCCAGCAGTTTAGCGGGCCCCCAAGAGACCCAGTACTTC
TRBJ2-7,.,TRBV10-3,once,CAISPTRKEQYF,TGTGCCATCAGTCCCACCCGAAAAGAGCAGTACTTC
TRBJ2-1,.,TRBV10-3,.,CAIRGALGYNEQFF,TGTGCCATCAGGGGGGCGTTGGGCTACAATGAGCAGTTCTTC
TRBJ2-2,.,TRBV7-2,.,CASSGSGSVTGELFF,TGTGCCAGCAGCGGATCGGGCAGCGTCACCGGGGAGCTGTTTTTT
TRBJ2-3,TRBD2,TRBV10-3,.,CAISVAGNTDTQYF,TGTGCCATCAGTGTAGCGGGAAACACAGATACGCAGTATTTT
TRBJ1-1,.,TRBV5-1,.,CASSLETDTEAFF,TGCGCCAGCAGCTTGGAGACTGACACGGAAGCTTTCTTT
TRBJ2-3,TRBD2,TRBV4-1,.,CASSQAGLVGDTQYF,TGCGCCAGCAGCCAAGCCGGACTAGTAGGCGATACGCAGTATTTT
TRBJ2-1,.,TRBV28,.,CASTLDRTRNEQFF,TGTGCCAGCACCTTGGACCGAACACGCAATGAGCAGTTCTTC
TRBJ1-5,.,TRBV6-6,once,CASSTGQPQHF,TGTGCCAGCAGTACGGGTCAGCCCCAGCATTTT
TRBJ2-7,TRBD2,TRBV7-8,.,CASSLARGVYEQYF,TGTGCCAGCAGCTTAGCGCGGGGGGTGTACGAGCAGTACTTC
TRBJ2-5,.,TRBV30,.,CAWSAHTFWGRGEETQYF,TGTGCCTGGAGTGCGCATACATTTTGGGGCAGGGGGGAAGAGACCCAGTACTTC
TRBJ1-5,.,TRBV19,.,CASSIGKGAGQPQHF,TGTGCCAGTAGTATAGGAAAAGGGGCAGGACAGCCCCAGCATTTT
TRBJ1-6,.,TRBV28,.,CASSLAGHSPLHF,TGTGCCAGCAGTTTAGCAGGGCATTCACCCCTCCACTTT
TRBJ1-2,TRBD1,TRBV9,.,CASSYQGAYGYTF,TGTGCCAGCAGCTACCAGGGGGCGTACGGCTACACCTTC
TRBJ1-5,.,TRBV4-2,.,CASSQDAGRDNNQPQHF,TGTGCCAGCAGCCAAGACGCGGGGCGAGACAACAATCAGCCCCAGCATTTT
TRBJ2-1,.,TRBV29-1,once,CSVDRFNEQFF,TGCAGCGTTGATAGGTTTAATGAGCAGTTCTTC
TRBJ2-3,TRBD2,TRBV28,.,CATSPAGGGSLDTQYF,TGTGCCACCAGCCCCGCCGGGGGGGGGAGTTTGGATACGCAGTATTTT
TRBJ2-1,TRBD2,TRBV5-4,.,CASSLPGLAGGIPNEQFF,TGTGCCAGCAGCTTGCCCGGACTAGCGGGAGGGATCCCCAATGAGCAGTTCTTC
TRBJ2-2,.,TRBV4-2,.,CASSQGVADAGELFF,TGTGCCAGCAGCCAAGGTGTTGCGGACGCCGGGGAGCTGTTTTTT
TRBJ2-3,.,TRBV10-3,.,CAISEYPSTDTQYF,TGTGCCATCAGTGAGTACCCCTCCACAGATACGCAGTATTTT
TRBJ1-2,.,TRBV5-1,.,CASSLYTEEGYTF,TGCGCCAGCAGCTTGTATACGGAAGAGGGCTACACCTTC